This TCR beta chain was sequenced for a study of post-analysis software for immune sequencing data. Study-level points and caveats: Compared with controls, patients had more of about 5 TRBV segments, including TRBV5-6, TRBV5-1 and TRBV20-1.

Unique molecular identifiers featured in each of the TCR beta cDNA libraries. In TCRdb, the PCR reads were re-called with MiXCR into one record per CDR3 protein. The table shows about 210,000 distinct CDR3 sequences, with around 30% occurring only once. This clonotype appeared many times. Its antigen is still unknown. From germline, CDR1 is SGHRS and CDR2 YFSETQ. The germline V and J ends were trimmed by 0 bases and 6 bases, with 13 bases remaining between them. The CDR3 is 14 amino acids. The chain recombines TRBV5-1 with TRBJ2-7; D uncertain. The material sequenced was blood. This clonotype was obtained from a girl aged 2-17 years with multiple sclerosis. The CDR3 sequence: CASSLGEVGGEQYF. The CDR3 region has the DNA TGCGCCAGCAGCTTGGGGGAAGTCGGTGGCGAGCAGTACTTC.